This is a list of T cell receptor beta chains from one sample in a study of blood T cell repertoires in COVID-19. The data were produced by immunoSEQ multiplex PCR, yet TCRdb's version contains in-frame clones alone and is incomplete. The sample lists roughly 110,000 clones; about 91% were seen once. What was sequenced was peripheral blood. Receptors were obtained from a man aged 45-65 years with active or convalescent COVID-19. The conserved cysteine and the conserved F or W are not part of the CDR3 here. Fields, in order: J gene, V gene, D gene, CDR3 protein. D genes are given only for firm matches.

J gene: TRBJ2-3
V gene: TRBV19
D gene: -
CDR3 protein: ASKDGVAADTQY

J gene: TRBJ2-6
V gene: TRBV11-2
D gene: TRBD2
CDR3 protein: ASSLTSGGSGANVLT

J gene: TRBJ1-5
V gene: TRBV19
D gene: TRBD1
CDR3 protein: ASSIAGGTYQPQH

J gene: TRBJ2-1
V gene: TRBV29-1
D gene: -
CDR3 protein: SVAGGTYNEQF

J gene: TRBJ2-3
V gene: TRBV14
D gene: -
CDR3 protein: ASSTTGAGTDTQY

J gene: TRBJ2-3
V gene: TRBV2
D gene: TRBD2
CDR3 protein: ASRSQTSGRLDTQY

J gene: TRBJ2-2
V gene: TRBV19
D gene: -
CDR3 protein: ASSILRLNTGELF

J gene: TRBJ2-7
V gene: TRBV7-8
D gene: -
CDR3 protein: ASRKTGEQY

J gene: TRBJ2-1
V gene: TRBV9
D gene: TRBD2
CDR3 protein: ASSPRTSGSEQF

J gene: TRBJ2-2
V gene: TRBV5-1
D gene: TRBD1
CDR3 protein: ASSPALVTGALTGELF

J gene: TRBJ1-4
V gene: TRBV2
D gene: -
CDR3 protein: ASSSLIATNEKLF

J gene: TRBJ1-4
V gene: TRBV27
D gene: TRBD1
CDR3 protein: ASRTTTGGASGLKLF

J gene: TRBJ2-1
V gene: TRBV5-5
D gene: TRBD2
CDR3 protein: ASSLAKSTSGRHEQF

J gene: TRBJ2-2
V gene: TRBV2
D gene: -
CDR3 protein: ASSGEGSGELF

J gene: TRBJ2-5
V gene: TRBV28
D gene: TRBD2
CDR3 protein: ASSPGGVSPETQY

J gene: TRBJ1-3
V gene: TRBV30
D gene: TRBD1
CDR3 protein: ARLDRADTIY

J gene: TRBJ2-1
V gene: TRBV7-8
D gene: -
CDR3 protein: ASSLAAAGPEQF

J gene: TRBJ1-4
V gene: TRBV7-9
D gene: -
CDR3 protein: ASSLEEGGRKLF

J gene: TRBJ1-2
V gene: TRBV2
D gene: TRBD1
CDR3 protein: ASRGTGGYGYT

J gene: TRBJ1-2
V gene: TRBV28
D gene: TRBD1
CDR3 protein: ATLVFLGQAGYT

J gene: TRBJ1-3
V gene: TRBV28
D gene: -
CDR3 protein: ASSLAQGGDTIY

J gene: TRBJ2-1
V gene: TRBV7-7
D gene: TRBD2
CDR3 protein: ASSSPGTSIDEQF

J gene: TRBJ1-1
V gene: TRBV9
D gene: -
CDR3 protein: ASSSYQDREAF

J gene: TRBJ1-5
V gene: TRBV27
D gene: -
CDR3 protein: ASRDSTPSYSNQPQH

J gene: TRBJ1-1
V gene: TRBV2
D gene: TRBD1
CDR3 protein: ASRPGQGIGTEAF

J gene: TRBJ2-1
V gene: TRBV27
D gene: -
CDR3 protein: ASSTTVQLISYNEQF

J gene: TRBJ2-7
V gene: TRBV15
D gene: -
CDR3 protein: ATSRGGRGVVGYEQY

J gene: TRBJ2-7
V gene: TRBV19
D gene: TRBD1
CDR3 protein: ASSMTGSSTYEQY

J gene: TRBJ2-5
V gene: TRBV6-5
D gene: -
CDR3 protein: ASSLERRQETQY

J gene: TRBJ1-2
V gene: TRBV28
D gene: TRBD1
CDR3 protein: ASSLGTGTGGGYT

J gene: TRBJ2-2
V gene: TRBV2
D gene: TRBD1
CDR3 protein: ASSYRGLNTGELF

J gene: TRBJ2-7
V gene: TRBV6-2/TRBV6-3
D gene: TRBD1
CDR3 protein: ASSRGGPSYEQY

J gene: TRBJ1-6
V gene: TRBV6-1
D gene: TRBD1
CDR3 protein: ASSERDRVSPLH

J gene: TRBJ2-1
V gene: TRBV6-1
D gene: -
CDR3 protein: ASSDGDSQTSRRF

J gene: TRBJ1-1
V gene: TRBV4-1
D gene: -
CDR3 protein: ASSQAAGRTF

J gene: TRBJ2-7
V gene: TRBV4-1
D gene: TRBD2
CDR3 protein: ASSQSGKNSYEQY

J gene: TRBJ1-1
V gene: TRBV27
D gene: -
CDR3 protein: ASSSRVSTEAF

J gene: TRBJ1-1
V gene: TRBV5-1
D gene: TRBD1
CDR3 protein: ASSSTGGNTEAF

J gene: TRBJ2-7
V gene: TRBV7-6
D gene: TRBD2
CDR3 protein: ASSLESGRQYEQY

J gene: TRBJ1-2
V gene: TRBV11-2
D gene: TRBD1
CDR3 protein: ASSLGYRGDGYT

J gene: TRBJ2-3
V gene: TRBV28
D gene: TRBD1
CDR3 protein: ASGQAATDTQY

J gene: TRBJ1-2
V gene: TRBV7-2
D gene: -
CDR3 protein: ASSLEWKGGYT